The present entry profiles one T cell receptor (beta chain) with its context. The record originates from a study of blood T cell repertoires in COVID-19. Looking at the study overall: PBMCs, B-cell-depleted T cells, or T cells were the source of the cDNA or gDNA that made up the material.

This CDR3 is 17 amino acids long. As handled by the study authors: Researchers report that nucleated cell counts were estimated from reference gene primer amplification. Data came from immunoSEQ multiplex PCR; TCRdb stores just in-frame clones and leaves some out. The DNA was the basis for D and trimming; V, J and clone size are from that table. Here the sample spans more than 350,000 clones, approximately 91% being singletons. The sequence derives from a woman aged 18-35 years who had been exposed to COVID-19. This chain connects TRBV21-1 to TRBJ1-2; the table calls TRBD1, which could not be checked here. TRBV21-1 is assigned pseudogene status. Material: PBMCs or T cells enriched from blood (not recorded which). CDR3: CASSRADTGAANYGYTF. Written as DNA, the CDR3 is TGTGCCAGCAGCAGAGCGGATACAGGGGCCGCTAACTATGGCTACACCTTC.